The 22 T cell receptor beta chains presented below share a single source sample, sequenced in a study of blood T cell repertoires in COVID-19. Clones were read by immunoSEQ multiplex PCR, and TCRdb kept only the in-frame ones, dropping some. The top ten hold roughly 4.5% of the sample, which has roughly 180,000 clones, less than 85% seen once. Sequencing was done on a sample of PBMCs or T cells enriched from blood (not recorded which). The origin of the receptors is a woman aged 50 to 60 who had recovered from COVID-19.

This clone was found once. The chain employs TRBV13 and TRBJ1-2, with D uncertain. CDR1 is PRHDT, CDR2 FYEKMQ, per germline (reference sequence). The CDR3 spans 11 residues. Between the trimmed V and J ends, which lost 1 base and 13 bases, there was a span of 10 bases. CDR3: CASSLVGRSTF. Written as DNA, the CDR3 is TGTGCCAGCAGCTTAGTTGGGAGGAGCACCTTC.

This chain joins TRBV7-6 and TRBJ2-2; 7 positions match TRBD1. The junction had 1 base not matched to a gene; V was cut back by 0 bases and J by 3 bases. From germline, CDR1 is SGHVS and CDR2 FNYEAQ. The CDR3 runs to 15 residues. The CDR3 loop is CASSLAQGYTGELFF. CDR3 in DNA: TGTGCCAGCAGCTTAGCACAGGGGTACACCGGGGAGCTGTTTTTT.

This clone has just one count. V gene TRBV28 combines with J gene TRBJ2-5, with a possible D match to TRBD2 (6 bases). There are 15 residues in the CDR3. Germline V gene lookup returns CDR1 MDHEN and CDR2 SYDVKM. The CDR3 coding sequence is TGTGCGACGAGGCTTGGCGGGGCCCTCCAAGAGACCCAGTACTTC. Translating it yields CATRLGGALQETQYF.

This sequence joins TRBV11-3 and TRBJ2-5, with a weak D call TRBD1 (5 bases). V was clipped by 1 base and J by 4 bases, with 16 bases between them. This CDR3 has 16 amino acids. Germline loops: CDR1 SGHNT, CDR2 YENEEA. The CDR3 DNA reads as TGTGCCAGCAGCTTAGGCCCTAGGGGCAAAACAGAGACCCAGTACTTC. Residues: CASSLGPRGKTETQYF.

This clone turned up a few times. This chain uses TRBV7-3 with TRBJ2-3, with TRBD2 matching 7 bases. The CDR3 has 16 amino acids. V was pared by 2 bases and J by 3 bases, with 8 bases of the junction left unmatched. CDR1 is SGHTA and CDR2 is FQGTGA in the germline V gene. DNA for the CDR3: TGTGCCAGCAGCTTAGGAGCGGGGCCGGGGACAGATACGCAGTATTTT. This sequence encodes CASSLGAGPGTDTQYF.

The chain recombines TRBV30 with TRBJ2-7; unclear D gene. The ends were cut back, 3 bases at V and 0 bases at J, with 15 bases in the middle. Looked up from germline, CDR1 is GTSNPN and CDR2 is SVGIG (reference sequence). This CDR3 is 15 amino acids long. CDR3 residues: CAWRSRCRASYEQYV. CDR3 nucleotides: TGTGCCTGGAGGAGTCGATGCCGCGCCTCCTACGAGCAGTACGTC.

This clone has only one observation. CDR3 region: CASSYGPGGGSNQPQHF. Written as DNA, the CDR3 is TGTGCCAGCAGCTATGGACCGGGCGGGGGAAGCAATCAGCCCCAGCATTTT. V gene TRBV7-6 combines with J gene TRBJ1-5; TRBD1 might be the D (5 bases). The CDR3 is 17 residues long. Trimming stripped 4 bases from V and 1 base from J, with 17 bases between. Germline V lookup: CDR1 SGHVS, CDR2 FNYEAQ.

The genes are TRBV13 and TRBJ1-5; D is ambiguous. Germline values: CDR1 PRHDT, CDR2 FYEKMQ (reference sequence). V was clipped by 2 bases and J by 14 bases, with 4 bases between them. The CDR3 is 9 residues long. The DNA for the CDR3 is TGTGCCAGCAGCTTAACAGAGCATTTT. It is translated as CASSLTEHF. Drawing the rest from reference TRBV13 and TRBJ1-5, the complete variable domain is AAGVIQSPRHLIKEKRETATLKCYPIPRHDTVYWYQQGPGQDPQFLISFYEKMQSDKGSIPDRFSAQQFSDYHSELNMSSLELGDSALYFCASSLTEHFGDGTRLSIL.

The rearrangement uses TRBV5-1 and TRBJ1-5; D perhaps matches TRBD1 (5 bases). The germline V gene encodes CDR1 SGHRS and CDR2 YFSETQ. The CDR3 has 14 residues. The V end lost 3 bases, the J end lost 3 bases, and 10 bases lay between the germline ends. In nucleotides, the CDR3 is TGCGCCAGCAGCTCCGGACAAGTCAATCAGCCCCAGCATTTT. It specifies CASSSGQVNQPQHF.

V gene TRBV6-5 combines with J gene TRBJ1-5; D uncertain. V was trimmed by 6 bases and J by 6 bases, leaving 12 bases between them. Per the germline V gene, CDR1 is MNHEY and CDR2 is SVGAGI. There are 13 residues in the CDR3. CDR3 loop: CASSLSRGQPQHF. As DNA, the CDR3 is TGTGCCAGCAGCCTATCCCGGGGTCAGCCCCAGCATTTT.

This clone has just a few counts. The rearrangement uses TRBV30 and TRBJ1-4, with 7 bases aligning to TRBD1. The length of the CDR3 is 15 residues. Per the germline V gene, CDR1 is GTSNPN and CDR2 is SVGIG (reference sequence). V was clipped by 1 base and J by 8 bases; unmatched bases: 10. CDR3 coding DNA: TGTGCCTGGAGTGAGGGGGCCCATGGACCGGAAAAACTGTTTTTT. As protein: CAWSEGAHGPEKLFF.

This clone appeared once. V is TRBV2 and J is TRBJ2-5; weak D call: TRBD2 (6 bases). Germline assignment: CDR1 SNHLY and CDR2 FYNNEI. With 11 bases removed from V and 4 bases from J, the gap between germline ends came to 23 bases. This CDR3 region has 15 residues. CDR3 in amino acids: CAGAETSAIRETQYF. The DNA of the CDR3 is TGTGCCGGAGCTGAGACTAGTGCAATTAGAGAGACCCAGTACTTC.

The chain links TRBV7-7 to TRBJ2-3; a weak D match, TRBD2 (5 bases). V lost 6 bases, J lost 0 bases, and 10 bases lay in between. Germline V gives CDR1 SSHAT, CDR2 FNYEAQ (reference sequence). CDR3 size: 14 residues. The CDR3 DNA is TGTGCCAGCAGTCCTACGGGGAGCACAGATACGCAGTATTTT. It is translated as CASSPTGSTDTQYF.

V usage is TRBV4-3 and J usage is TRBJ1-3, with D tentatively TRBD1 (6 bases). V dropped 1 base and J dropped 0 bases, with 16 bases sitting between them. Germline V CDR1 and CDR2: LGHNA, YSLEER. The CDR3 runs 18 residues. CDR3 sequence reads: CASSQASGHLGSGNTIYF. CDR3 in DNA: TGCGCCAGCAGCCAAGCATCGGGACACCTCGGCTCTGGAAACACCATATATTTT.

DNA for the CDR3: TGTGCCAGCAGCCCTAGGGGTTCCTATAATTCACCCCTCCACTTT. Translating gives CASSPRGSYNSPLHF. The V and J genes are TRBV7-2 and TRBJ1-6, with D maybe TRBD1 (5 bases). This CDR3 is built from 15 residues. Looked up from germline, CDR1 is SGHTA and CDR2 is FQGNSA. Trimming removed 5 bases at V and 1 base at J, with 9 bases between.

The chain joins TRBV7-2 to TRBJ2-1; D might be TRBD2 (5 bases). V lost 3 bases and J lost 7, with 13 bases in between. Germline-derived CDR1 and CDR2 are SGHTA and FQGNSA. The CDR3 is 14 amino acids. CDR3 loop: CASSFGRTGNEQFF. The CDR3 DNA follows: TGTGCCAGCAGCTTCGGTCGGACTGGGAATGAGCAGTTCTTC.

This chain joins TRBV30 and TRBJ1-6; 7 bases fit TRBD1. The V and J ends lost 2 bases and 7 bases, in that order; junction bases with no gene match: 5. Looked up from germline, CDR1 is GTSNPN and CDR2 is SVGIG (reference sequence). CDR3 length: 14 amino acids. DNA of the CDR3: TGTGCCTGGAGTAATATACAGGGGAATTCACCCCTCCACTTT. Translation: CAWSNIQGNSPLHF.

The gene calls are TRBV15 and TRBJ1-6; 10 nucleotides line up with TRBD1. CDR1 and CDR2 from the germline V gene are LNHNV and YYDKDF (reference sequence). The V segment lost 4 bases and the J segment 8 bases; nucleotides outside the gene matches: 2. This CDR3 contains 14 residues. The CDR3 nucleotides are TGTGCCACCAGCACCGGACAGGGGGATTCACCCCTCCACTTT. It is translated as CATSTGQGDSPLHF.

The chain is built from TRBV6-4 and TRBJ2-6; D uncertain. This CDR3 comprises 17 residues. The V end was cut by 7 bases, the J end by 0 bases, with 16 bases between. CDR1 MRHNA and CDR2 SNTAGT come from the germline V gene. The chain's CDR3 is CASTPGSPSSGANVLTF. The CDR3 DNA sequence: TGTGCCAGCACCCCCGGGTCACCTAGCTCTGGGGCCAACGTCCTGACTTTC.

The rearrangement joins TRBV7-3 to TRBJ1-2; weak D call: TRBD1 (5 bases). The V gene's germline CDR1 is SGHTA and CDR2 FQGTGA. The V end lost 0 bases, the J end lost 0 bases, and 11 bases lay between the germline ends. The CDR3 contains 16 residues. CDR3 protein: CASSLTFREANYGYTF. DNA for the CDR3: TGTGCCAGCAGCTTAACGTTCAGGGAAGCTAACTATGGCTACACCTTC. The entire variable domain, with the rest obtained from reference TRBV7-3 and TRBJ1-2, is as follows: GAGVSQTPSNKVTEKGKYVELRCDPISGHTALYWYRQSLGQGPEFLIYFQGTGAADDSGLPNDRFFAVRPEGSVSTLKIQRTERGDSAVYLCASSLTFREANYGYTFGSGTRLTVV.

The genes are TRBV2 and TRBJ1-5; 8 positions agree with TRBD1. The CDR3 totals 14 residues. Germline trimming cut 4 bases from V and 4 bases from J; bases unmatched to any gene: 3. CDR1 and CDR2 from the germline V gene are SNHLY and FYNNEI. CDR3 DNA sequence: TGTGCCAGCAGTGCACAGGGGGGGAATCAGCCCCAGCATTTT. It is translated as CASSAQGGNQPQHF.

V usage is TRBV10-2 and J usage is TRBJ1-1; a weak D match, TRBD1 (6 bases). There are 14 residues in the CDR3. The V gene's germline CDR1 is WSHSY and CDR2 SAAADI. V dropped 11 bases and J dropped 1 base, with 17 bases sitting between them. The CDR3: CACRVSGANTEAFF. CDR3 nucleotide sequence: TGCGCCTGCCGCGTCTCAGGGGCGAACACTGAAGCTTTCTTT.